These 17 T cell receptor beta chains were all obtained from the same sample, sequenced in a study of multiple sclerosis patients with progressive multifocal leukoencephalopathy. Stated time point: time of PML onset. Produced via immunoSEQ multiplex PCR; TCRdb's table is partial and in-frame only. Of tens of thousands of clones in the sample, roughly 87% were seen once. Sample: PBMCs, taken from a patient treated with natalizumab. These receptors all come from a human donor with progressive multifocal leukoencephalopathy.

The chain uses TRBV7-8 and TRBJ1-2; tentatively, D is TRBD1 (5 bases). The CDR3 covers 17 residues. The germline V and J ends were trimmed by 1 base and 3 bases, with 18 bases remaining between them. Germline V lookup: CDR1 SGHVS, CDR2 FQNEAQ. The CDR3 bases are TGTGCCAGCAGCTTAGGACAGAAGACAAATAAATACTATGGCTACACCTTC. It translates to CASSLGQKTNKYYGYTF.

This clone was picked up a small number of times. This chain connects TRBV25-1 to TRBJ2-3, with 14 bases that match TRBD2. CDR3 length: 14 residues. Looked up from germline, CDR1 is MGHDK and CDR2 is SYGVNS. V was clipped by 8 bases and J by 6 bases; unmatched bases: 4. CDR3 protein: CASAGLAGADTQYF. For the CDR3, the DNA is TGTGCCAGCGCGGGACTAGCGGGAGCGGATACGCAGTATTTT.

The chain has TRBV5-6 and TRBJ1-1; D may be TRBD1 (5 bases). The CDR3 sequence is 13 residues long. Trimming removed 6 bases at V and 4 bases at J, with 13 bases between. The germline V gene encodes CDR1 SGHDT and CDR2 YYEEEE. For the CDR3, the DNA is TGTGCCAGCAATTGGGGACGTTCCACTGAAGCTTTCTTT. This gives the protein CASNWGRSTEAFF.

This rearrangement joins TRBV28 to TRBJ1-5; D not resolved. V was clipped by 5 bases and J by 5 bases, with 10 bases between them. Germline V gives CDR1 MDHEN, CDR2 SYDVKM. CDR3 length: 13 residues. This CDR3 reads CASSLGRDQPQHF. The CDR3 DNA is TGTGCCAGCAGTCTAGGCCGAGATCAGCCCCAGCATTTT.

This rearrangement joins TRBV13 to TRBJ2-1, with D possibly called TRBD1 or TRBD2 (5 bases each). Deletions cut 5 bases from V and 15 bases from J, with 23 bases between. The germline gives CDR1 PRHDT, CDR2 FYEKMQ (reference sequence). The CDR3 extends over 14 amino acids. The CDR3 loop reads CASSASGTDDGAFF. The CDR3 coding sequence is TGTGCCAGCAGCGCCTCCGGGACCGACGACGGGGCGTTCTTC.

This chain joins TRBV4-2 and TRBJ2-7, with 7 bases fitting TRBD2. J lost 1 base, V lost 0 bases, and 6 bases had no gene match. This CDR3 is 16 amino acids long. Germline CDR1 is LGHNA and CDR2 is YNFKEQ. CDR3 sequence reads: CASSQDETGGSYEQYF. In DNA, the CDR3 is TGTGCCAGCAGCCAAGATGAGACGGGAGGATCCTACGAGCAGTACTTC.

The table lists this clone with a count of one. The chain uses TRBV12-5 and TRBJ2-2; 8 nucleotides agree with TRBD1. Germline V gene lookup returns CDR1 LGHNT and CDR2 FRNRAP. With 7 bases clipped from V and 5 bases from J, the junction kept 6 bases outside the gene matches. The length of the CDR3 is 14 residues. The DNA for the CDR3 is TGTGCTAGTGCTCCGGACAGGGTTACCGGGGAGCTGTTTTTT. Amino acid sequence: CASAPDRVTGELFF. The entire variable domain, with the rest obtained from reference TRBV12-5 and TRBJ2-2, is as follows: DARVTQTPRHKVTEMGQEVTMRCQPILGHNTVFWYRQTMMQGLELLAYFRNRAPLDDSGMPKDRFSAEMPDATLATLKIQPSEPRDSAVYFCASAPDRVTGELFFGEGSRLTVL.

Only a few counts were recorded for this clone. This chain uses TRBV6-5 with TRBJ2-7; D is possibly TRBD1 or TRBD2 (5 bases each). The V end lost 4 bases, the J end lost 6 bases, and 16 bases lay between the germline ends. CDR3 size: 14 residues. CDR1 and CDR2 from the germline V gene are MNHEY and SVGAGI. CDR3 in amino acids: CASSLAGSLAEQYF. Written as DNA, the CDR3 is TGTGCCAGCAGTTTGGCAGGGAGCCTTGCCGAGCAGTACTTC.

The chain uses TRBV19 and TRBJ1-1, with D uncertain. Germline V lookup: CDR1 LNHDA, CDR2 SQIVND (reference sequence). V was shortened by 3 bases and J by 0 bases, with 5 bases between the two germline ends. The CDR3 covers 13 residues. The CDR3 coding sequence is TGTGCCAGTAGTATTGGGGTGAACACTGAAGCTTTCTTT. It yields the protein CASSIGVNTEAFF.

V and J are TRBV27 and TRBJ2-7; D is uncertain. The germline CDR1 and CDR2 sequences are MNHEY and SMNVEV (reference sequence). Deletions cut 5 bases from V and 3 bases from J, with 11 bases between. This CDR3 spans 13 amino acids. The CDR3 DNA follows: TGTGCCAGCAGTCAATCGAACGGCTACGAGCAGTACTTC. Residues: CASSQSNGYEQYF.

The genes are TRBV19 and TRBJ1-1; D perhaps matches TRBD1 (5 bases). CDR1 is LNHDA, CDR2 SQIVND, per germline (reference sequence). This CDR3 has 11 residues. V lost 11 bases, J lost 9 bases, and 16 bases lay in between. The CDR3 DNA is TGTGCCGTCCGGGACTCCCGGAAAGCTTTCTTT. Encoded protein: CAVRDSRKAFF.

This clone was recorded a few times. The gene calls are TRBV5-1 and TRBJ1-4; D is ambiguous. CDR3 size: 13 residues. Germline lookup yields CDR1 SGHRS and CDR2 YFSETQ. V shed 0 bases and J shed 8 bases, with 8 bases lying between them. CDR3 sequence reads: CASSLDWKEKLFF. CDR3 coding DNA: TGCGCCAGCAGCTTGGATTGGAAGGAAAAACTGTTTTTT.

The DNA of the CDR3 is TGTGCCAGTAAGAGACCTCAGGGGTTTTACTCTGGGGCCAACGTCCTGACTTTC. The encoded protein is CASKRPQGFYSGANVLTF. This chain joins TRBV19 and TRBJ2-6; the D gene is possibly TRBD1 (6 bases). Trimming removed 7 bases at V and 0 bases at J, with 19 bases between. The CDR3 loop spans 18 amino acids. Germline-derived CDR1 and CDR2 are LNHDA and SQIVND (reference sequence).

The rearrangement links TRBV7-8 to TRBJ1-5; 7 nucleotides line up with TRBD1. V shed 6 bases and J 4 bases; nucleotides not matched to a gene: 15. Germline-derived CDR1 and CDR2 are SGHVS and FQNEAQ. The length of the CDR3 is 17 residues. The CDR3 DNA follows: TGTGCCAGCAGTTATACCCGGAGACAGGGACTTAATCAGCCCCAGCATTTT. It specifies CASSYTRRQGLNQPQHF.

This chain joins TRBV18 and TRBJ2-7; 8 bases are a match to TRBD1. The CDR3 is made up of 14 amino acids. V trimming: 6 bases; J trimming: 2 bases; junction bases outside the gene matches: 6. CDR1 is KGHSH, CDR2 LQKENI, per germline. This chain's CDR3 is CASSGGTGAYEQYF. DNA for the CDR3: TGTGCCAGCTCCGGCGGGACAGGAGCCTACGAGCAGTACTTC.

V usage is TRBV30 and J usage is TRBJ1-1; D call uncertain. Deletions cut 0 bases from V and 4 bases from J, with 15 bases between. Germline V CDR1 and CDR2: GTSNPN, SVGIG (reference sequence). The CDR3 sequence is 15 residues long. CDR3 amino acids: CAWSVIATAATEAFF. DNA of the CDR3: TGTGCCTGGAGTGTAATCGCGACCGCCGCCACTGAAGCTTTCTTT.

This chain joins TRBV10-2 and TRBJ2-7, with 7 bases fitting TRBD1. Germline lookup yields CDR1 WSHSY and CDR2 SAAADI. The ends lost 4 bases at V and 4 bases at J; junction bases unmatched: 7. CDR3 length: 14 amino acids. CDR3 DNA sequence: TGCGCCAGCAGTGTTTCAGGCAGGGGGTACGAGCAGTACTTC. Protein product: CASSVSGRGYEQYF.